A single sample is the source of the 18 T cell receptor beta chains below, sequenced in a study of blood T cell repertoires in COVID-19. Sequenced by immunoSEQ multiplex PCR; TCRdb stores in-frame clones only, minus some. Counted here are about 370,000 clones, roughly 89% occurring once; the ten biggest clones make up 1.7%. Sequencing was carried out using PBMCs or T cells enriched from blood (not recorded which). Receptor source: a woman aged 25 to 39 who had recovered from COVID-19.

The chain carries TRBV28 and TRBJ1-2; tentative D call: TRBD1 (6 bases). V was clipped by 8 bases and J by 3 bases, with 10 bases between them. The CDR3 has 12 amino acids. Germline assignment: CDR1 MDHEN and CDR2 SYDVKM. The CDR3 loop is CASVTGHYGYTF. CDR3 sequence (DNA): TGTGCCAGCGTGACAGGACACTATGGCTACACCTTC.

This chain connects TRBV6-5 to TRBJ2-3; TRBD2 might be the D (5 bases). CDR3 length equals 13 residues. Germline V gene sequence: CDR1 MNHEY, CDR2 SVGAGI. V was trimmed by 5 bases and J by 6 bases, leaving 12 bases between them. The CDR3 DNA follows: TGTGCCAGCAGTACGGGGATTCGGGATACGCAGTATTTT. This encodes CASSTGIRDTQYF.

The chain has TRBV5-1 and TRBJ2-2, with TRBD2 matching 12 bases. The V and J ends lost 4 bases and 3 bases, in that order; junction bases with no gene match: 4. The CDR3 has 16 residues. CDR1 SGHRS and CDR2 YFSETQ come from the germline V gene. For the CDR3, the DNA is TGCGCCAGCAGCGAACTAGCGGGAGGTCACACCGGGGAGCTGTTTTTT. It yields the protein CASSELAGGHTGELFF.

The chain uses TRBV6-5 and TRBJ1-2; D remains ambiguous. Germline V gives CDR1 MNHEY, CDR2 SVGAGI. The CDR3 contains 13 residues. Trimming pared 3 bases from V and 11 bases from J, leaving 16 bases between. The CDR3: CASSYSEDLRYTF. DNA of the CDR3: TGTGCCAGCAGTTATTCGGAGGACCTACGATACACCTTC.

The sample holds a few counts of this clone. The chain joins TRBV7-9 to TRBJ1-2; 8 bases map to TRBD1. Germline assignment: CDR1 SEHNR and CDR2 FQNEAQ (reference sequence). V shed 5 bases, J shed 8 bases, and the junction held 10 bases outside the gene matches. The CDR3 sequence is 14 residues long. In DNA form, the CDR3 reads TGTGCCAGCAGCCCCTCAGGGGGCAAGCGGGGCTACACCTTC. It codes for CASSPSGGKRGYTF.

The rearrangement links TRBV29-1 to TRBJ1-1; TRBD1 is a possible D gene (5 bases). Germline CDR1 is SQVTM and CDR2 is ANQGSEA. Trimming took off 0 bases at V and 1 base at J, with 9 bases between the two ends. The CDR3 length is 14 residues. The CDR3, as DNA: TGCAGCGTTGAAGAGCCCAGGGCGAACACTGAAGCTTTCTTT. Translation: CSVEEPRANTEAFF.

V usage is TRBV2 and J usage is TRBJ2-2, with a weak D call TRBD2 (5 bases). Germline-derived CDR1 and CDR2 are SNHLY and FYNNEI. This CDR3 contains 13 residues. Trimming stripped 5 bases from V and 6 bases from J, with 10 bases between. CDR3 in amino acids: CASSPKRAGELFF. CDR3 nucleotides: TGTGCCAGCAGTCCTAAGAGGGCCGGGGAGCTGTTTTTT.

The gene calls are TRBV14 and TRBJ1-4; TRBD1 might be the D (5 bases). The germline V and J ends were trimmed by 3 bases and 7 bases, with 18 bases remaining between them. CDR1 SGHDN and CDR2 FVKESK come from the germline V gene. The CDR3 covers 16 residues. The CDR3 sequence: CASSHWGRGGGEKLFF. CDR3 DNA: TGTGCCAGCAGCCATTGGGGGAGGGGAGGAGGTGAAAAACTGTTTTTT.

There are a few counts of this clone. This chain joins TRBV10-3 and TRBJ2-1, with a weak D call TRBD2 (6 bases). Germline V gene data show CDR1 as ENHRY and CDR2 as SYGVKD. V dropped 0 bases and J dropped 9 bases, with 12 bases sitting between them. The CDR3 contains 14 residues. The CDR3 loop reads CAISESGGSGEQFF. The CDR3 DNA sequence: TGTGCCATCAGTGAGTCGGGGGGTTCGGGTGAGCAGTTCTTC.

This chain uses TRBV7-2 with TRBJ2-5; unclear D gene. V dropped 5 bases and J dropped 2 bases, with 9 bases sitting between them. CDR3 size: 13 residues. Germline V gene sequence: CDR1 SGHTA, CDR2 FQGNSA. This chain's CDR3 is CASSRSGQETQYF. The DNA for the CDR3 is TGTGCCAGCAGCCGCTCGGGTCAAGAGACCCAGTACTTC.

The rearrangement uses TRBV19 and TRBJ1-5, with 8 nucleotides matching TRBD1. The CDR3 length is 15 residues. V lost 3 bases, J lost 3 bases, and 4 bases stayed unmatched. Germline CDR1 LNHDA, CDR2 SQIVND (reference sequence). The CDR3 sequence: CASSIQGANNQPQHF. For the CDR3, the DNA is TGTGCCAGTAGTATTCAGGGGGCGAACAATCAGCCCCAGCATTTT.

Many counts were recorded for this clone. The gene calls are TRBV15 and TRBJ1-4, with 10 bases identical to TRBD1. Per germline, CDR1 LNHNV and CDR2 YYDKDF (reference sequence). V lost 7 bases and J lost 2; bases outside the gene matches: 4. This CDR3 is built from 15 residues. For the CDR3, the DNA is TGTGCCACCACGGACAGGGGGTTGACTAATGAAAAACTGTTTTTT. It specifies CATTDRGLTNEKLFF. The full variable domain, with the rest looked up from reference TRBV15 and TRBJ1-4, is DAMVIQNPRYQVTQFGKPVTLSCSQTLNHNVMYWYQQKSSQAPKLLFHYYDKDFNNEADTPDNFQSRRPNTSFCFLDIRSPGLGDTAMYLCATTDRGLTNEKLFFGSGTQLSVL.

V and J are TRBV28 and TRBJ2-5; D may be TRBD2 (6 bases). CDR1 and CDR2 (germline): MDHEN, SYDVKM. CDR3 length: 14 residues. V lost 6 bases and J 5 bases, leaving 16 bases between the germline ends. The CDR3 spells CASSARGGMETQYF. The CDR3 DNA follows: TGTGCCAGCAGCGCCCGGGGCGGGATGGAGACCCAGTACTTC.

Written as DNA, the CDR3 is TGTGCCAGTAGTATAGTCTCTCGGGACTTACCTTACAATGAGCAGTTCTTC. This gives the protein CASSIVSRDLPYNEQFF. The chain recombines TRBV19 with TRBJ2-1; perhaps TRBD2 as D (6 bases). Germline V gene sequence: CDR1 LNHDA, CDR2 SQIVND (reference sequence). This CDR3 spans 17 amino acids. With 1 base removed from V and 4 bases from J, the gap between germline ends came to 17 bases.

The V gene is TRBV4-2, the J gene TRBJ2-7, with 11 bases identical to TRBD2. Looked up from germline, CDR1 is LGHNA and CDR2 is YNFKEQ. V shed 2 bases, J shed 3 bases, and the junction held 0 bases outside the gene matches. This CDR3 has 14 amino acids. As DNA, the CDR3 is TGTGCCAGCAGCCAAACTAGCGGGAGCTACGAGCAGTACTTC. It yields the protein CASSQTSGSYEQYF.

The rearrangement uses TRBV19 and TRBJ2-5, with TRBD1 as a possible D gene (5 bases). The CDR3 is 16 residues long. The germline gives CDR1 LNHDA, CDR2 SQIVND (reference sequence). The V end lost 3 bases, the J end lost 5 bases, and 19 bases lay between the germline ends. For the CDR3, the DNA is TGTGCCAGTAGTATCGCGACAGTCTCCACGGTCGAGACCCAGTACTTC. Its translation is CASSIATVSTVETQYF. Together with reference TRBV19 and TRBJ2-5, the CDR3 gives the full variable domain: DGGITQSPKYLFRKEGQNVTLSCEQNLNHDAMYWYRQDPGQGLRLIYYSQIVNDFQKGDIAEGYSVSREKKESFPLTVTSAQKNPTAFYLCASSIATVSTVETQYFGPGTRLLVL.

This clone appeared a few times. The chain joins TRBV10-2 to TRBJ1-6; the match to TRBD1 covers 8 bases. CDR1 is WSHSY, CDR2 SAAADI, per germline. This CDR3 is built from 12 residues. V dropped 6 bases and J dropped 8; count of bases not matched to a gene: 0. CDR3 in amino acids: CASRTGDSPLHF. Here the CDR3 DNA reads TGCGCCAGCAGGACAGGGGATTCACCCCTCCACTTT.

This chain joins TRBV28 and TRBJ2-1; 11 positions agree with TRBD2. The V and J ends lost 6 bases and 0 bases, in that order; junction bases with no gene match: 13. Germline V CDR1 and CDR2: MDHEN, SYDVKM. This CDR3 is built from 19 residues. CDR3 protein: CASRAVGLAGGYSYNEQFF. The CDR3 coding sequence is TGTGCCAGCAGGGCGGTCGGGCTAGCGGGGGGCTACTCCTACAATGAGCAGTTCTTC.